The clone carrying this TCR beta chain came up many times. No antigen is known for it. There are 13 residues in the CDR3. The sample comes from a study of T-cell memory formation after mild COVID-19. Across the whole study: The two donors had largely donor-specific TCR clusters. General study points: Contracting clones from day 15 to 85 had balanced CD4/CD8; later expanders favoured CD4+.

cDNA libraries for TCR alpha and TCR beta, carrying sample barcodes and UMIs, came from 5'RACE with constant-segment primers. Using its own MiXCR run on the 5' RACE reads, TCRdb lists one record per CDR3 protein. In the table there are about 260,000 distinct CDR3 sequences, 16% of which are singletons. The sequence was collected from a man aged 18 to 35 who had mild COVID-19 (a few samples of this study predate the infection). Cell type and time point are not known. The chain links TRBV21-1 to TRBJ2-7. TRBV21-1 represents a pseudogene. Specimen: PBMCs or a T cell subset sorted from them (not recorded which). CDR3 residues: CASSKVNSYEQYF. The DNA for the CDR3 is TGTGCCAGCAGCAAAGTCAACTCCTACGAGCAGTACTTC.